This passage covers 8 T cell receptor beta chains from one sample sequenced in a study of T cell repertoires in cytomegalovirus infection (dated by TCRdb to between 2019 and 2020). For sequencing, an Illumina HiSeq 1500 was employed. The public sequencing data were trimmed at Q25 with fastp and processed into clonotypes with MiXCR by TCRdb, which kept only in-frame beta chains. All rows with the same CDR3 protein become a single entry with the most common DNA and genes. The sample includes around 250,000 distinct CDR3 sequences, with about a sixth observed a single time. Of the sample, 40% to 55% falls within the top ten clones. Sequences were obtained from CD8+ T cells from PBMCs. Every receptor here comes from a human donor in good health (CMV status not recorded). Some clones in this sample may be carry-over from other donors' samples.

This clonotype was detected many times. The chain carries TRBV7-6 and TRBJ2-7, with 9 bases that match TRBD1. The CDR3 loop spans 15 amino acids. Looked up from germline, CDR1 is SGHVS and CDR2 is FNYEAQ. Trimming at V came to 0 bases and at J to 5 bases, leaving 5 bases not matched to a gene. The CDR3 bases are TGTGCCAGCAGCTTAGCGGGGACAGGGATGGACGAGCAGTACTTC. It yields the protein CASSLAGTGMDEQYF.

The chain links TRBV7-9 to TRBJ2-6; TRBD1 matches at 8 bases. The CDR3 is 18 residues long. The V gene's germline CDR1 is SEHNR and CDR2 FQNEAQ (reference sequence). V lost 4 bases to trimming and J lost 6 bases; unmatched junction nucleotides: 14. CDR3 loop: CASSSPGTGGSLANVLTF. Here the CDR3 DNA reads TGTGCCAGCAGCTCCCCCGGGACAGGTGGTTCGTTGGCCAACGTCCTGACTTTC.

This chain joins TRBV13 and TRBJ1-5, with D possibly being TRBD1 (6 bases). The V gene's germline CDR1 is PRHDT and CDR2 FYEKMQ (reference sequence). The CDR3 totals 15 residues. Between the trimmed V and J ends, which lost 0 bases and 3 bases, there was a span of 9 bases. The DNA of the CDR3 is TGTGCCAGCAGCTTAGGAGGGGGTTACAATCAGCCCCAGCATTTT. This encodes CASSLGGGYNQPQHF.

The rearrangement uses TRBV29-1 and TRBJ2-7; the match to TRBD1 covers 9 bases. Germline V gene data show CDR1 as SQVTM and CDR2 as ANQGSEA. The CDR3 is made up of 15 amino acids. V shed 0 bases, J shed 5 bases, and the junction held 8 bases outside the gene matches. The CDR3 loop is CSVEDIRTGEHEQYF. As DNA, the CDR3 is TGCAGCGTTGAAGATATTCGGACAGGGGAGCACGAGCAGTACTTC.

This chain uses TRBV25-1 with TRBJ2-7; D is perhaps TRBD1 (5 bases). CDR3 length equals 11 residues. V was trimmed by 4 bases and J by 6 bases, leaving 7 bases between them. CDR1 is MGHDK, CDR2 SYGVNS, per germline. CDR3 bases: TGTGCCAGCAGTGGGGGCCGCGAGCAGTACTTC. Translating gives CASSGGREQYF.

The rearrangement links TRBV7-8 to TRBJ2-1; TRBD1 aligns across 10 bases. In germline, CDR1 is SGHVS, CDR2 FQNEAQ. This CDR3 contains 17 residues. The trim removed 3 bases at V and 5 bases at J, leaving 10 bases unmatched. The CDR3 nucleotides are TGTGCCAGCAGCTTTTGGGATCCCGGGACAGGGGACAATGAGCAGTTCTTC. Protein sequence: CASSFWDPGTGDNEQFF.

The sample holds a few counts of this clonotype. This sequence joins TRBV20-1 and TRBJ2-1; a weak D match, TRBD2 (5 bases). The V gene's germline CDR1 is DFQATT and CDR2 SNEGSKA (reference sequence). Between the trimmed V and J ends, which lost 6 bases and 9 bases, there was a span of 18 bases. This CDR3 has 13 amino acids. The CDR3 protein is CSAQSGSRIEQFF. The CDR3 nucleotides read TGCAGTGCGCAAAGCGGATCGAGAATTGAGCAGTTCTTC.

This clonotype was detected ten times or more. J is TRBJ1-2 and V is TRBV7-9; D ambiguous. The CDR3 extends over 13 amino acids. Germline CDR1 and CDR2: SEHNR and FQNEAQ (reference sequence). V dropped 6 bases and J dropped 3 bases, with 11 bases sitting between them. The CDR3 here is CASRGRGHYGYTF. CDR3 in DNA: TGTGCCAGCAGGGGAAGAGGGCACTATGGCTACACCTTC.